The present T cell receptor beta chain was sequenced within a study of T cell repertoires in breast cancer. A second nested PCR with blocking oligonucleotides suppressed unpaired genes. TCRdb re-analysed the emulsion pairing reads in MiXCR, keeping a single row per CDR3 protein. The repertoire has about 40,000 distinct CDR3 sequences, 45% to 55% of them found once; the top ten carry around three fifths. Germline CDR1 and CDR2: LNHDA and SQIVND (reference sequence). Trimming stripped 6 bases from V and 0 bases from J, with 11 bases between. This CDR3 comprises 14 residues. This clonotype occurred once. Primers covering all TCR V genes were used in emulsion RT-PCR on CD8+ T cells.

This chain joins TRBV19 and TRBJ1-1; a possible D gene is TRBD1 (5 bases). The clonotype was recovered from a pool of human donors with breast cancer or a healthy control (not recorded which). Input material: CD8+ T cells. This CDR3 reads CASRLNRMNTEAFF. The CDR3 bases are TGTGCCAGTAGGCTAAACAGGATGAACACTGAAGCTTTCTTT.